The 21 T cell receptor beta chains in this list originate from one sample, sequenced in a study of cytomegalovirus exposure and HLA in healthy donors. PCR amplification relied on 60 Vbeta primers (plus 13 Jbeta primers). The repertoire was sequenced with immunoSEQ multiplex PCR; TCRdb's copy has only in-frame clones and lacks some. There are about 92,000 clones in the sample; around 80% occur only once, and 2% to 2.5% lies in the top ten. What was sequenced was PBMCs. The receptors were gathered from a man younger than 35 in good health and CMV-seronegative.

This chain joins TRBV21-1 and TRBJ1-2. TRBV21-1 constitutes a pseudogene. CDR3 size: 15 residues. The CDR3 reads CASSKVAAARRGYTF. In nucleotides, the CDR3 is TGTGCCAGCAGCAAAGTCGCGGCGGCAAGGAGGGGCTACACCTTC.

The chain is built from TRBV5-8 and TRBJ2-5; 10 positions match TRBD2. In germline, CDR1 is SGHTS, CDR2 YDEGEE. Trimming removed 5 bases from V and 3 bases from J; junction bases left unmatched: 4. CDR3 length equals 14 residues. The DNA for the CDR3 is TGTGCCAGCAGTCCCGGACTAGCGGAAGAGACCCAGTACTTC. It encodes CASSPGLAEETQYF.

A few counts support this clone. The CDR3 DNA is TGTGCCAGCAGTCCTCAGGGAGGTGAGCAGTTCTTC. Protein sequence: CASSPQGGEQFF. This chain links TRBV6-6 with TRBJ2-1, with D perhaps matching TRBD2 (6 bases). This CDR3 has 12 residues. Looked up from germline, CDR1 is MNHNY and CDR2 is SVGAGI (reference sequence). The V end was cut by 5 bases, the J end by 9 bases, with 11 bases between.

Comment on this clone: Compared with germline, one end of the junction differs, possibly owing to a read error. As DNA, the CDR3 is TGTTCCAGCAGCTTAGACGAGGATTATCTGCCCCAGCATTTT. Translating it yields CSSSLDEDYLPQHF. V and J are TRBV7-9 and TRBJ1-5; no definite D call. Germline V gene lookup returns CDR1 SEHNR and CDR2 FQNEAQ (reference sequence). The CDR3 has 14 residues.

The chain uses TRBV19 and TRBJ1-2; D is ambiguous. V shed 3 bases and J shed 6 bases, with 20 bases lying between them. Germline assignment: CDR1 LNHDA and CDR2 SQIVND (reference sequence). This CDR3 has 16 amino acids. The CDR3 loop reads CASSIGLRDVIDGYTF. In DNA, the CDR3 is TGTGCCAGTAGTATTGGGTTGAGGGATGTTATAGATGGCTACACCTTC.

The chain couples TRBV6-6 to TRBJ1-2; 7 bases fit TRBD1. Unmatched junction bases numbered 4, after V lost 0 bases and J lost 0 bases. The CDR3 is 16 residues long. Germline V gene lookup returns CDR1 MNHNY and CDR2 SVGAGI (reference sequence). CDR3 nucleotide sequence: TGTGCCAGCAGTTACTCCGGGACAGAGCCTAACTATGGCTACACCTTC. This gives the protein CASSYSGTEPNYGYTF.

J is TRBJ2-5 and V is TRBV18, with 7 bases fitting TRBD1. CDR3 size: 15 residues. From germline, CDR1 is KGHSH and CDR2 LQKENI. With V trimmed by 1 base and J by 5 bases, 7 bases remained unmatched. The CDR3 loop is CASSPLDREWETQYF. DNA of the CDR3: TGTGCCAGCTCACCACTCGACAGGGAATGGGAGACCCAGTACTTC.

This clone was picked up a small number of times. This chain uses TRBV6-6 with TRBJ1-4, with D maybe TRBD1 (5 bases). CDR1 and CDR2 from the germline V gene are MNHNY and SVGAGI (reference sequence). Trimming took 2 bases from V and 5 from J, leaving 9 bases between them. This CDR3 has 14 residues. CDR3 loop: CASSYGGVNEKLFF. In DNA, the CDR3 is TGTGCCAGCAGTTACGGAGGGGTCAATGAAAAACTGTTTTTT.

The V gene is TRBV28, the J gene TRBJ2-1; 14 bases fit TRBD2. Trimming removed 5 bases from V and 10 bases from J; junction bases left unmatched: 7. The CDR3 sequence is 15 residues long. The V gene's germline CDR1 is MDHEN and CDR2 SYDVKM. The CDR3 region is CASSVTSGGAVEQFF. The CDR3 bases are TGTGCCAGCAGTGTGACTAGCGGGGGGGCCGTGGAGCAGTTCTTC.

The V gene is TRBV5-1, the J gene TRBJ1-2; D gene ambiguous. CDR1 is SGHRS and CDR2 is YFSETQ in the germline V gene. The V end lost 4 bases, the J end lost 2 bases, and 15 bases lay between the germline ends. This CDR3 region has 15 residues. The CDR3 sequence is CASSQEDGGNYGYTF. DNA for the CDR3: TGCGCCAGCAGCCAGGAGGACGGAGGAAACTATGGCTACACCTTC.

This clone was seen only once. The chain employs TRBV6-5 and TRBJ1-2; TRBD1 matches at 10 bases. Germline V gene lookup returns CDR1 MNHEY and CDR2 SVGAGI. V was clipped by 2 bases and J by 8 bases; unmatched bases: 5. This CDR3 contains 14 residues. CDR3 sequence (DNA): TGTGCCAGCAGTTACAGGGACAGGGGACGGGGCTACACCTTC. Protein product: CASSYRDRGRGYTF.

The sample holds a few counts of this clone. The chain combines TRBV6-5 with TRBJ1-5; no reliable D call. Germline V CDR1 and CDR2: MNHEY, SVGAGI. This CDR3 region has 13 residues. V shed 5 bases and J shed 1 base, with 6 bases lying between them. In DNA form, the CDR3 reads TGTGCCAGCAGTGAACTAAGCAATCAGCCCCAGCATTTT. It is translated as CASSELSNQPQHF.

The rearrangement joins TRBV5-1 to TRBJ2-3; TRBD2 agrees at 8 bases. J was trimmed by 6 bases and V by 0 bases; bases with no gene match: 6. Germline V gene data show CDR1 as SGHRS and CDR2 as YFSETQ. CDR3 length: 15 residues. CDR3 coding DNA: TGCGCCAGCAGCTTGGGCCGGGGGGGTCGGGATACGCAGTATTTT. Amino acids: CASSLGRGGRDTQYF.

A few counts support this clone. The chain uses TRBV15 and TRBJ2-3, with 9 bases aligning to TRBD2. This CDR3 is 20 amino acids long. V lost 5 bases and J lost 1; bases outside the gene matches: 19. Germline CDR1 is LNHNV and CDR2 is YYDKDF (reference sequence). The CDR3 DNA is TGTGCCACCAGCCGCCGTTTCCAGCGGGGGGCCGCCCGCGGCACAGATACGCAGTATTTT. Amino acid sequence: CATSRRFQRGAARGTDTQYF.

The rearrangement links TRBV7-9 to TRBJ2-2, with 10 bases aligning to TRBD1. The CDR3 is 16 residues long. J lost 7 bases, V lost 3 bases, and 8 bases had no gene match. Germline values: CDR1 SEHNR, CDR2 FQNEAQ (reference sequence). The CDR3 sequence: CASSFRTGGRNGELFF. The CDR3 region has the DNA TGTGCCAGCAGCTTTCGGACAGGGGGACGGAACGGGGAGCTGTTTTTT.

The V and J genes are TRBV27 and TRBJ1-2; a possible D gene is TRBD1 (5 bases). The germline CDR1 and CDR2 sequences are MNHEY and SMNVEV (reference sequence). The CDR3 loop spans 15 amino acids. Trimming took 5 bases from V and 8 from J, leaving 21 bases between them. The CDR3 loop reads CASSTSRGGRGGYTF. The CDR3 region has the DNA TGTGCCAGCAGTACCAGCCGGGGGGGTCGGGGGGGCTACACCTTC.

This chain uses TRBV7-3 with TRBJ1-4; TRBD1 agrees at 9 bases. After removal of 6 bases from V and 8 bases from J, the junction contained 10 bases not matched to a gene. The germline CDR1 and CDR2 sequences are SGHTA and FQGTGA. The CDR3 runs to 15 residues. The DNA of the CDR3 is TGTGCCAGCAGGTCACACAGGGGGCGTGGGGAAAAACTGTTTTTT. The encoded protein is CASRSHRGRGEKLFF. Based on the CDR3 plus reference TRBV7-3 and TRBJ1-4, the full variable domain is GAGVSQTPSNKVTEKGKYVELRCDPISGHTALYWYRQSLGQGPEFLIYFQGTGAADDSGLPNDRFFAVRPEGSVSTLKIQRTERGDSAVYLCASRSHRGRGEKLFFGSGTQLSVL.

The count of this clone is one. The chain is built from TRBV5-1 and TRBJ1-4; D not certain. The CDR3 runs 15 residues. Germline assignment: CDR1 SGHRS and CDR2 YFSETQ. V was pared by 1 base and J by 1 base, with 8 bases between. The CDR3 DNA follows: TGCGCCAGCAGCTTGATACCGGGAACTAATGAAAAACTGTTTTTT. It is translated as CASSLIPGTNEKLFF.

The gene calls are TRBV10-2 and TRBJ2-3; possibly TRBD2 for D (6 bases). Trimming cost V 1 base and J 1 base, with 12 bases left between them. The CDR3 covers 16 residues. CDR1 is WSHSY, CDR2 SAAADI, per germline. This CDR3 reads CASSEWDSVGTDTQYF. As DNA, the CDR3 is TGCGCCAGCAGTGAGTGGGACTCGGTGGGCACAGATACGCAGTATTTT.

The chain's CDR3 is CASSVDWNEKLFF. In nucleotides, the CDR3 is TGTGCCAGCAGCGTTGACTGGAATGAAAAACTGTTTTTT. The chain links TRBV7-9 to TRBJ1-4; D remains unclear. The germline gives CDR1 SEHNR, CDR2 FQNEAQ (reference sequence). With 5 bases removed from V and 5 bases from J, the gap between germline ends came to 9 bases. This CDR3 region has 13 residues. The complete variable domain, with remaining parts taken from reference TRBV7-9 and TRBJ1-4, reads DTGVSQNPRHKITKRGQNVTFRCDPISEHNRLYWYRQTLGQGPEFLTYFQNEAQLEKSRLLSDRFSAERPKGSFSTLEIQRTEQGDSAMYLCASSVDWNEKLFFGSGTQLSVL.

The genes are TRBV5-1 and TRBJ1-1, with D unclear. V lost 1 base and J lost 5, with 12 bases in between. Germline V gene sequence: CDR1 SGHRS, CDR2 YFSETQ. There are 14 residues in the CDR3. CDR3 sequence: CASSLSGKGTEAFF. The CDR3 DNA is TGCGCCAGCAGCTTGTCGGGGAAAGGGACTGAAGCTTTCTTT.